The 25 T cell receptor beta chains given below trace back to one sample, sequenced in a study of T cells in Graves' hyperthyroidism and ophthalmopathy. Amplification yielded TCR beta CDR3 regions, with RNA transcripts as the source. Primed by the HTBI set, a first-round RT-PCR was run on the TCR CDR3. One entry per CDR3 protein, called by TCRdb with MiXCR from the multiplex PCR reads. The sample includes approximately 360,000 distinct CDR3 sequences, about a sixth of them seen just once. The source material was blood. The receptors here all came from a woman between 18 and 29 years old with Graves' hyperthyroidism that later progressed to Graves' ophthalmopathy.

Only a few counts were recorded for this clonotype. The chain employs TRBV4-3 and TRBJ1-1; D perhaps matches TRBD1 (6 bases). The CDR3 is made up of 13 amino acids. V shed 0 bases and J shed 10 bases, with 12 bases lying between them. Germline V lookup: CDR1 LGHNA, CDR2 YSLEER. The CDR3 loop is CASSQDRGQRAFF. Here the CDR3 DNA reads TGCGCCAGCAGCCAAGATCGGGGGCAGCGAGCTTTCTTT.

The gene calls are TRBV4-1 and TRBJ2-1, with 12 bases that match TRBD2. From germline, CDR1 is MGHRA and CDR2 YSYEKL. V was clipped by 0 bases and J by 8 bases; unmatched bases: 8. The CDR3 is 17 residues long. DNA for the CDR3: TGCGCCAGCAGCCAAGAAATAGCTAGCGGGAGGGCCGATGAGCAGTTCTTC. Protein sequence: CASSQEIASGRADEQFF.

This clonotype was observed once. The V gene is TRBV11-2, the J gene TRBJ2-3; perhaps D is TRBD1 or TRBD2 (5 bases each). V was cut by 2 bases and J by 9 bases, with 15 bases left in between. The CDR3 extends over 14 amino acids. The germline V gene has CDR1 SGHAT and CDR2 FQNNGV. The CDR3 nucleotides are TGTGCCAGCAGCTTAATACAGGCCAGCGGCACGCAGTATTTT. It codes for CASSLIQASGTQYF.

This clonotype showed up many times. The genes are TRBV2 and TRBJ1-2; no reliable D call. The germline V gene has CDR1 SNHLY and CDR2 FYNNEI. This CDR3 has 11 amino acids. Trimming left V 6 bases short and J 5 bases short, with 7 bases between. CDR3 region: CASSKAYGYTF. DNA of the CDR3: TGTGCCAGCAGCAAAGCTTATGGCTACACCTTC.

This clonotype was seen a few times. The chain is built from TRBV10-3 and TRBJ2-3; TRBD2 is a possible D gene (6 bases). This CDR3 is 13 amino acids long. CDR1 is ENHRY and CDR2 is SYGVKD in the germline V gene. V lost 5 bases and J lost 6, with 12 bases in between. The CDR3 protein is CAISRDSPDTQYF. CDR3 in DNA: TGTGCCATCAGTAGGGACTCCCCGGATACGCAGTATTTT.

The chain joins TRBV24-1 to TRBJ1-5; 10 bases fit TRBD1. The CDR3 contains 16 residues. Germline V gene lookup returns CDR1 KGHDR and CDR2 SFDVKD. Unmatched junction bases numbered 4, after V lost 2 bases and J lost 4 bases. The CDR3 protein is CATSDSRTGGNQPQHF. CDR3 nucleotides: TGTGCCACCAGTGATTCCAGGACAGGGGGGAATCAGCCCCAGCATTTT.

The rearrangement uses TRBV12-3 or TRBV12-4 and TRBJ2-4; 16 bases map to TRBD2. There are 19 residues in the CDR3. V was clipped by 5 bases and J by 6 bases; unmatched bases: 13. CDR3 DNA: TGTGCCAGCAGTACCCGCCAGGGACTAGCGGGGGGGGGGGGAAACATTCAGTACTTC. It encodes CASSTRQGLAGGGGNIQYF.

Only a few counts were recorded for this clonotype. V usage is TRBV4-2 and J usage is TRBJ2-3, with D unresolved. With 4 bases removed from V and 5 bases from J, the gap between germline ends came to 7 bases. The length of the CDR3 is 12 residues. Germline assignment: CDR1 LGHNA and CDR2 YNFKEQ. The CDR3 protein is CASSPRLDTQYF. The DNA for the CDR3 is TGTGCCAGCAGCCCACGACTAGATACGCAGTATTTT.

The table lists this clonotype with many counts. The chain uses TRBV28 and TRBJ2-7; 10 bases match TRBD2. Trimming removed 7 bases from V and 6 bases from J; junction bases left unmatched: 18. The germline V gene has CDR1 MDHEN and CDR2 SYDVKM. CDR3 length: 17 residues. The CDR3, as DNA: TGTGCCAGCACCCAGGGGCCTAAAGCGGGAGGGCACCTCGAGCAGTACTTC. It codes for CASTQGPKAGGHLEQYF.

This clonotype has at least ten counts. The rearrangement links TRBV7-2 to TRBJ1-3; perhaps TRBD1 as D (5 bases). Germline CDR1 reads SGHTA; CDR2 reads FQGNSA. V was trimmed by 2 bases and J by 2 bases, leaving 7 bases between them. The CDR3 is 14 amino acids. The CDR3 here is CASSLRGAGNTIYF. The CDR3 region has the DNA TGTGCCAGCAGCTTACGGGGGGCTGGAAACACCATATATTTT. The full variable domain, rest sourced from reference TRBV7-2 and TRBJ1-3, is GAGVSQSPSNKVTEKGKDVELRCDPISGHTALYWYRQSLGQGLEFLIYFQGNSAPDKSGLPSDRFSAERTGGSVSTLTIQRTQQEDSAVYLCASSLRGAGNTIYFGEGSWLTVV.

The chain is built from TRBV28 and TRBJ1-2, with 12 bases matching TRBD1. Germline-derived CDR1 and CDR2 are MDHEN and SYDVKM. The V gene end was trimmed by 8 bases and the J gene end by 8 bases; junction bases not matched to a gene: 21. This CDR3 has 18 residues. CDR3 in amino acids: CASLATLPGQGARPGYTF. CDR3 nucleotides: TGTGCCAGCCTTGCAACGTTACCGGGACAGGGGGCCCGGCCGGGCTACACCTTC.

This clonotype was seen only a few times. J is TRBJ2-3 and V is TRBV18; 7 nucleotides align to TRBD1. Losses at the gene ends were 1 base for V and 3 bases for J; bases not matched to a gene: 4. This CDR3 spans 15 amino acids. Germline V CDR1 and CDR2: KGHSH, LQKENI. In DNA, the CDR3 is TGTGCCAGCTCACCACAACGACAGGGAACAGATACGCAGTATTTT. Protein product: CASSPQRQGTDTQYF.

The chain recombines TRBV7-2 with TRBJ1-4; D possibly corresponds to TRBD1 (5 bases). The V and J ends lost 6 bases and 6 bases respectively, with 11 bases between them. The CDR3 consists of 13 residues. The germline V gene has CDR1 SGHTA and CDR2 FQGNSA. CDR3 in DNA: TGTGCCAGCAGTCCGGGGCGCGATGAAAAACTGTTTTTT. Translated, it gives CASSPGRDEKLFF.

This clonotype has ten or more counts. V gene TRBV20-1 combines with J gene TRBJ1-1, with D perhaps TRBD1 (6 bases). Trimming pared 3 bases from V and 1 base from J, leaving 9 bases between. The length of the CDR3 is 13 residues. Per the germline V gene, CDR1 is DFQATT and CDR2 is SNEGSKA (reference sequence). For the CDR3, the DNA is TGCAGTGCTAGGGGGGACAAGAACACTGAAGCTTTCTTT. This gives the protein CSARGDKNTEAFF.

In regard to this clonotype: Possible read error: a much larger clone is one base away. The DNA for the CDR3 is TGTGCCAGCAGTGATGGGCAGGGAGGTCAGCCCCAGCATTTT. Its protein is CASSDGQGGQPQHF. The chain employs TRBV6-1 and TRBJ1-5, with D perhaps matching TRBD1 (5 bases). Per the germline V gene, CDR1 is MNHNS and CDR2 is SASEGT. The CDR3 contains 14 residues. The V and J ends lost 3 bases and 6 bases respectively, with 12 bases between them.

V usage is TRBV9 and J usage is TRBJ1-1; D gene uncertain. Germline-derived CDR1 and CDR2 are SGDLS and YYNGEE. This CDR3 contains 14 residues. Between the trimmed V and J ends, which lost 0 bases and 1 base, there was a span of 7 bases. CDR3 coding DNA: TGTGCCAGCAGCGTAGTAGGATCGAACACTGAAGCTTTCTTT. Residues: CASSVVGSNTEAFF.

About this clonotype: Since a much larger clone is just one base distant, this may be a read error. The chain joins TRBV20-1 to TRBJ2-7; no definite D call. V was trimmed by 1 base and J by 5 bases, leaving 9 bases between them. Germline V gene data show CDR1 as DFQATT and CDR2 as SNEGSKA (reference sequence). The CDR3 length is 12 residues. The CDR3 region has the DNA TGCAGTGCTAGAGTTCTATCGGACGAGCAGTACTTC. Residues: CSARVLSDEQYF.

J is TRBJ2-1 and V is TRBV7-2; D not certain. The V end was cut by 1 base, the J end by 6 bases, with 13 bases between. This CDR3 is 15 amino acids long. CDR1 and CDR2 (germline): SGHTA, FQGNSA. DNA of the CDR3: TGTGCCAGCAGCTTAGATGGAACTTCGTTCAATGAGCAGTTCTTC. Translated, it gives CASSLDGTSFNEQFF. The full variable domain, completed using reference TRBV7-2 and TRBJ2-1, is GAGVSQSPSNKVTEKGKDVELRCDPISGHTALYWYRQSLGQGLEFLIYFQGNSAPDKSGLPSDRFSAERTGGSVSTLTIQRTQQEDSAVYLCASSLDGTSFNEQFFGPGTRLTVL.

This clonotype was found a few times. J is TRBJ2-2 and V is TRBV29-1; 11 bases line up with TRBD2. There are 19 residues in the CDR3. From germline, CDR1 is SQVTM and CDR2 ANQGSEA. Trimming took 0 bases from V and 7 from J; bases not matched to a gene: 16. CDR3 coding DNA: TGCAGCGTTGAAGACGCTAAAACTAGCGGGAGAGTGGAGGGCGGGGAGCTGTTTTTT. Translated, it gives CSVEDAKTSGRVEGGELFF.

This sequence joins TRBV11-2 and TRBJ2-4; D is undetermined. This CDR3 has 15 residues. From germline, CDR1 is SGHAT and CDR2 FQNNGV. Trimming left V 3 bases short and J 1 base short, with 10 bases between. CDR3 sequence (DNA): TGTGCCAGCAGCTTCGGAAATTCGGCCAAAAACATTCAGTACTTC. The encoded protein is CASSFGNSAKNIQYF.

The chain carries TRBV6-2 or TRBV6-3 and TRBJ2-1; D call uncertain. CDR3 size: 20 residues. Germline V gives CDR1 MNHEY, CDR2 SVGEGT. V was pared by 0 bases and J by 0 bases, with 21 bases between. The CDR3 nucleotides read TGTGCCAGCAGTTACTCGATTGGCCGCGATACTCTTAGCTCCTACAATGAGCAGTTCTTC. This translates into CASSYSIGRDTLSSYNEQFF.

This clonotype was counted a few times. The rearrangement links TRBV20-1 to TRBJ1-2; D call uncertain. CDR3 length: 12 residues. Between the trimmed V and J ends, which lost 4 bases and 1 base, there was a span of 7 bases. Germline values: CDR1 DFQATT, CDR2 SNEGSKA (reference sequence). For the CDR3, the DNA is TGCAGTGCTATTGGCAGTAACTATGGCTACACCTTC. This sequence encodes CSAIGSNYGYTF.

This clonotype has ten or more counts. This chain links TRBV24-1 with TRBJ2-7; possibly TRBD1 for D (5 bases). Trimming took 5 bases from V and 4 from J, leaving 11 bases between them. Looked up from germline, CDR1 is KGHDR and CDR2 is SFDVKD. The CDR3 runs to 13 residues. Written as DNA, the CDR3 is TGTGCCACCAGTGCTCATGACAGTTACGAGCAGTACTTC. It translates to CATSAHDSYEQYF.

This chain connects TRBV28 to TRBJ2-4, with TRBD2 identical over 10 bases. Unmatched junction bases numbered 9, after V lost 7 bases and J lost 3 bases. CDR1 and CDR2 (germline): MDHEN, SYDVKM. The length of the CDR3 is 16 residues. The CDR3 coding sequence is TGTGCCAGCAATCAGCGGGAGGGCCGAGGCAAAAACATTCAGTACTTC. Protein: CASNQREGRGKNIQYF. Looking up the rest from reference TRBV28 and TRBJ2-4 gives the full variable domain: DVKVTQSSRYLVKRTGEKVFLECVQDMDHENMFWYRQDPGLGLRLIYFSYDVKMKEKGDIPEGYSVSREKKERFSLILESASTNQTSMYLCASNQREGRGKNIQYFGAGTRLSVL.

This clonotype was seen at least ten times. This rearrangement joins TRBV10-3 to TRBJ2-2; D uncertain. The V gene lost 3 bases and the J gene lost 5 bases, with 13 bases spanning the gap. The CDR3 loop spans 15 amino acids. Germline CDR1 and CDR2: ENHRY and SYGVKD. The CDR3 spells CAISDSGFLTGELFF. The CDR3 DNA is TGTGCCATCAGTGACTCAGGCTTCTTAACCGGGGAGCTGTTTTTT.